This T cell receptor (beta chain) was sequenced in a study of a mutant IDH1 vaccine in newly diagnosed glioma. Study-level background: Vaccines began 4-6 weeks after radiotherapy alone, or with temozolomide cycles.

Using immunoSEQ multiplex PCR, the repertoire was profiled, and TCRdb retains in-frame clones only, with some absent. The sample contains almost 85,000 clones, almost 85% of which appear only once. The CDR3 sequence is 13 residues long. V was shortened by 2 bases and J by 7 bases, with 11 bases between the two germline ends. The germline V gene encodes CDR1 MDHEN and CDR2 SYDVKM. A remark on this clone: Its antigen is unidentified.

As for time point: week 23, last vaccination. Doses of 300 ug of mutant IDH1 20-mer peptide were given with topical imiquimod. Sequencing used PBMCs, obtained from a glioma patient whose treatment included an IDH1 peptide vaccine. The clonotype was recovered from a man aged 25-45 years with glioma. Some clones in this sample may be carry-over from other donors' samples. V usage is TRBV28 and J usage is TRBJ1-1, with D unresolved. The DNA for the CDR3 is TGTGCCAGCAGTTTAGGTCAGACATATGAAGCTTTCTTT. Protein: CASSLGQTYEAFF.